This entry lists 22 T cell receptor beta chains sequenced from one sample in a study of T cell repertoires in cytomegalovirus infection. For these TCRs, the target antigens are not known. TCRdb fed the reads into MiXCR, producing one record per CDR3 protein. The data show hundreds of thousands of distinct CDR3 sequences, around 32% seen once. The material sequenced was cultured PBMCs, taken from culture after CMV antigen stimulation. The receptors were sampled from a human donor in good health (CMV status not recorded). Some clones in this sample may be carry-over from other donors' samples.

This chain's CDR3 is CASSTRGLGTGELFF. In DNA form, the CDR3 reads TGTGCCAGCAGTACAAGGGGGCTGGGCACCGGGGAGCTGTTTTTT. The chain links TRBV6-2 or TRBV6-3 to TRBJ2-2; 7 bases agree with TRBD1. V trimming: 5 bases; J trimming: 4 bases; junction bases outside the gene matches: 7. This CDR3 is built from 15 residues. CDR1 is MNHEY, CDR2 SVGEGT, per germline.

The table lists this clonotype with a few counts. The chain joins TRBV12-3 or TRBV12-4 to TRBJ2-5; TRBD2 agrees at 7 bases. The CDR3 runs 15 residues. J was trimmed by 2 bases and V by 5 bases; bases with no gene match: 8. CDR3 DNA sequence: TGTGCCAGCAGTCCCAAAGGGGAGGGACAAGAGACCCAGTACTTC. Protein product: CASSPKGEGQETQYF.

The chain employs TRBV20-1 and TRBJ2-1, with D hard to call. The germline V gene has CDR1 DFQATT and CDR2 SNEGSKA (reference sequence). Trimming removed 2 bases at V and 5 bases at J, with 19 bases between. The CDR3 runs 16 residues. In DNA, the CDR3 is TGCAGTGCTAGATCCTACATGGATGTCGACCACAATGAGCAGTTCTTC. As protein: CSARSYMDVDHNEQFF.

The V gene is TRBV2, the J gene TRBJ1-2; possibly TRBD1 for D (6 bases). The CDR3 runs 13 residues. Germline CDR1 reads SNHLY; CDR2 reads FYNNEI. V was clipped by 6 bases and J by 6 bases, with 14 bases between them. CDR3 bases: TGTGCCAGCAGCGGGGACACCAGAGATGGCTACACCTTC. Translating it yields CASSGDTRDGYTF. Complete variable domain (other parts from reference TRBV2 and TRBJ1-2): EPEVTQTPSHQVTQMGQEVILRCVPISNHLYFYWYRQILGQKVEFLVSFYNNEISEKSEIFDDQFSVERPDGSNFTLKIRSTKLEDSAMYFCASSGDTRDGYTFGSGTRLTVV.

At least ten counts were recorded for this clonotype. For the CDR3, the DNA is TGTGCCAGCAGCTTACGCGGGCAGGGGGACTATGGCTACACCTTC. This encodes CASSLRGQGDYGYTF. The rearrangement links TRBV7-2 to TRBJ1-2, with 7 bases that match TRBD1. CDR1 and CDR2 (germline): SGHTA, FQGNSA. The CDR3 runs to 15 residues. V shed 2 bases, J shed 3 bases, and the junction held 6 bases outside the gene matches.

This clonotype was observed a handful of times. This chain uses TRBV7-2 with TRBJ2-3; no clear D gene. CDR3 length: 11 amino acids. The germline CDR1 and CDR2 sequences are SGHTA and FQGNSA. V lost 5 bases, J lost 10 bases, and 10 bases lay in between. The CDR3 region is CASSPTEAQYF. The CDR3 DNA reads TGTGCCAGCAGCCCCACCGAGGCGCAGTATTTT.

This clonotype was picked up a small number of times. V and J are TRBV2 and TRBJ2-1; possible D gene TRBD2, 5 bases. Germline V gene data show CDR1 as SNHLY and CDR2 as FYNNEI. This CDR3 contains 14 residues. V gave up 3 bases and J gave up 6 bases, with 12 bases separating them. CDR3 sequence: CASSDSLEVNEQFF. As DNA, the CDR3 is TGTGCCAGCAGTGACAGCCTGGAGGTCAATGAGCAGTTCTTC. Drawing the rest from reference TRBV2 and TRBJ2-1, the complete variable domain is EPEVTQTPSHQVTQMGQEVILRCVPISNHLYFYWYRQILGQKVEFLVSFYNNEISEKSEIFDDQFSVERPDGSNFTLKIRSTKLEDSAMYFCASSDSLEVNEQFFGPGTRLTVL.

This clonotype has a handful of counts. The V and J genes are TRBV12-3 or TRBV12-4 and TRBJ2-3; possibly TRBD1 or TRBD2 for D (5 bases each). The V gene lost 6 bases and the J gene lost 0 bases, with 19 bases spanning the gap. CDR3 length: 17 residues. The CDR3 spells CASSLQGVLTSTDTQYF. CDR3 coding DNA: TGTGCCAGCAGCCTTCAGGGAGTGCTGACTAGCACAGATACGCAGTATTTT.

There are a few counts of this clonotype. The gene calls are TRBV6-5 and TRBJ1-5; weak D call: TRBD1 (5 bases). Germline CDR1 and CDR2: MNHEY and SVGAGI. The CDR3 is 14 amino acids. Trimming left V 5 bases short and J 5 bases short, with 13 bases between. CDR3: CASSQRDGDQPQHF. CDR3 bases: TGTGCCAGCAGTCAACGGGACGGAGATCAGCCCCAGCATTTT.

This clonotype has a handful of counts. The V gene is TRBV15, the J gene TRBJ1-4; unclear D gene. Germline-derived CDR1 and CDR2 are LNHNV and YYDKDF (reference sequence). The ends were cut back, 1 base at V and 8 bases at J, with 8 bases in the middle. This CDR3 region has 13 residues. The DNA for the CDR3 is TGTGCCACCAGCAGAGGGTCTTCCGAAAAACTGTTTTTT. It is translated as CATSRGSSEKLFF.

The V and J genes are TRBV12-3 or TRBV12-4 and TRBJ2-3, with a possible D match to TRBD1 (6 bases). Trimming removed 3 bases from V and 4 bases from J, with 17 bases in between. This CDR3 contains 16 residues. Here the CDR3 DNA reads TGTGCCAGCAGTTTCCAGGGGTGGGGTCGCTCAGATACGCAGTATTTT. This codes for CASSFQGWGRSDTQYF.

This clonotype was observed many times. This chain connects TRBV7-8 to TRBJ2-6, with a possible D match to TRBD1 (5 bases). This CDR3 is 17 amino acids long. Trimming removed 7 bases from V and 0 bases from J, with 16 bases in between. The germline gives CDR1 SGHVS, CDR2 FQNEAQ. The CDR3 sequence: CASTPAVRGSGANVLTF. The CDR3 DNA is TGTGCCAGCACCCCGGCGGTTAGGGGCTCTGGGGCCAACGTCCTGACTTTC.

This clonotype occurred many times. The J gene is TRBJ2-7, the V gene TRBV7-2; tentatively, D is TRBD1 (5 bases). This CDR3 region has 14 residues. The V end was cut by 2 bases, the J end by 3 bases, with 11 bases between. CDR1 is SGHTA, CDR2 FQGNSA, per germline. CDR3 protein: CASSLLGQIYEQYF. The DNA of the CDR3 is TGTGCCAGCAGCTTACTGGGGCAGATCTACGAGCAGTACTTC.

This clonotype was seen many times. CDR3 sequence: CASSLFGTGLGEETQYF. DNA of the CDR3: TGTGCCAGCAGCTTGTTCGGGACAGGGCTCGGGGAAGAGACCCAGTACTTC. This chain joins TRBV7-2 and TRBJ2-5; TRBD1 aligns across 9 bases. The CDR3 loop spans 17 amino acids. V shed 3 bases and J 3 bases; nucleotides not matched to a gene: 11. Germline CDR1 reads SGHTA; CDR2 reads FQGNSA.

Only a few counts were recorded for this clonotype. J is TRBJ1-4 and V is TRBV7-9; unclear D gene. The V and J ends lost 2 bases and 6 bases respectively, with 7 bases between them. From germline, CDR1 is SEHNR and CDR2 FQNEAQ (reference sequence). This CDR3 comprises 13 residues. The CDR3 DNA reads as TGTGCCAGCAGCTTAAACGGGTATGAAAAACTGTTTTTT. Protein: CASSLNGYEKLFF.

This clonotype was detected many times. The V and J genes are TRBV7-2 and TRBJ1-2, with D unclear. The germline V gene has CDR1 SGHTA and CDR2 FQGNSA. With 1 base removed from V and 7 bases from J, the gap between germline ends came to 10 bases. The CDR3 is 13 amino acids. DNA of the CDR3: TGTGCCAGCAGCTTAGAGGTTAAGCTTGGCTACACCTTC. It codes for CASSLEVKLGYTF.

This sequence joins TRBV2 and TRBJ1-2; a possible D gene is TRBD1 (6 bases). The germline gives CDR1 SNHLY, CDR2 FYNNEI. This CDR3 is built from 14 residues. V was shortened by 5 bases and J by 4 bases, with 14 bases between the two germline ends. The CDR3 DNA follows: TGTGCCAGCAGTCCTCTGGGGGGGCGCTATGGCTACACCTTC. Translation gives CASSPLGGRYGYTF.

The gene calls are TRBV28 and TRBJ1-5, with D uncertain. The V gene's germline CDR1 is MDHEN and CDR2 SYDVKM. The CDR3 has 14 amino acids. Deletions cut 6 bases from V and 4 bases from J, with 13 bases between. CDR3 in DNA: TGTGCCAGCAGCCTTTTCTTGGGGAATCAGCCCCAGCATTTT. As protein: CASSLFLGNQPQHF.

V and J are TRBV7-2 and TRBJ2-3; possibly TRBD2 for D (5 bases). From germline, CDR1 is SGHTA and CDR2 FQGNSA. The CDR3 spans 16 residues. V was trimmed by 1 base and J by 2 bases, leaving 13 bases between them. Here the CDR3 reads CASSLEVARSTDTQYF. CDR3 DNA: TGTGCCAGCAGCTTAGAGGTAGCGAGGTCCACAGATACGCAGTATTTT.

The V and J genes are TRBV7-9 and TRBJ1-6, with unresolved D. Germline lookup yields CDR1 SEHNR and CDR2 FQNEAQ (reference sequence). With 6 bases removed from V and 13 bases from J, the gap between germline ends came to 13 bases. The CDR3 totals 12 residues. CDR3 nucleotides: TGTGCCAGCAGTCGGGGAGGGATCCCCCTCCACTTT. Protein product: CASSRGGIPLHF.

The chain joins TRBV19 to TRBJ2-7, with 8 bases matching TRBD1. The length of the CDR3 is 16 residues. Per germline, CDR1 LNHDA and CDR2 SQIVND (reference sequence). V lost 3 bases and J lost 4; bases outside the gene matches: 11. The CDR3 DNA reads TGTGCCAGTAGTATTGCTGGGACAGGTAACCTATACGAGCAGTACTTC. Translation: CASSIAGTGNLYEQYF.

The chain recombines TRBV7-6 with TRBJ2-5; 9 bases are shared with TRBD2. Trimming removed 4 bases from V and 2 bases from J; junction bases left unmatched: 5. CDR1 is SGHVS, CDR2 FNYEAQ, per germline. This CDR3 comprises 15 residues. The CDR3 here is CASSWVAGEQETQYF. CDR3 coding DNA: TGTGCCAGCAGCTGGGTAGCGGGGGAACAAGAGACCCAGTACTTC.